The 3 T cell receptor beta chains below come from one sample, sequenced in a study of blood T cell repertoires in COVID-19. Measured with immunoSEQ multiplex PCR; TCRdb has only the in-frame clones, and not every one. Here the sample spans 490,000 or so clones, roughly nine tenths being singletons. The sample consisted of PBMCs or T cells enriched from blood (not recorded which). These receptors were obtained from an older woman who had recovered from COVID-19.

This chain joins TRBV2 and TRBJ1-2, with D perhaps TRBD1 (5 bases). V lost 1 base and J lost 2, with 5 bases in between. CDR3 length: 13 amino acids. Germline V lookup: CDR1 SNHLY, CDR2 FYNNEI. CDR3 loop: CASSEEGNYGYTF. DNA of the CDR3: TGTGCCAGCAGTGAAGAGGGGAACTATGGCTACACCTTC. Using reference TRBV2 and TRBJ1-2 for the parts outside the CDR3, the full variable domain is EPEVTQTPSHQVTQMGQEVILRCVPISNHLYFYWYRQILGQKVEFLVSFYNNEISEKSEIFDDQFSVERPDGSNFTLKIRSTKLEDSAMYFCASSEEGNYGYTFGSGTRLTVV.

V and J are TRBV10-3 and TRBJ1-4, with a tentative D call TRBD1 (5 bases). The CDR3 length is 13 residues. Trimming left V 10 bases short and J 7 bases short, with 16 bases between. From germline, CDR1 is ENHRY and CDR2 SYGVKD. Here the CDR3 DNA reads TGTGCCACCCGGCCCTCTGACAGTGAAAAACTGTTTTTT. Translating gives CATRPSDSEKLFF.

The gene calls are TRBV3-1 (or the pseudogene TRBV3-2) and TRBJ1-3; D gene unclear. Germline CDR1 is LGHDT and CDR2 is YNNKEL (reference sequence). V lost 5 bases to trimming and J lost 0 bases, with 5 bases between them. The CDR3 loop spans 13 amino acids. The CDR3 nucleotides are TGTGCCAGCAGCGCGTTCTCTGGAAACACCATATATTTT. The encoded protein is CASSAFSGNTIYF.